This T cell receptor beta chain was captured in a study of shared clonotypes between healthy human individuals. General study points: Limitation of the genetic and exposure-history diversity represented came from the few donors.

Naive CD8 cells comprised CD45RO-negative, CCR7-positively selected cells, excluding terminally differentiated effector memory CD45RA+ cells. TCRdb's copy holds only in-frame clones and misses some; the assay was immunoSEQ multiplex PCR. Among 800,000 or so clones listed, about 96% were seen once. As regards this clone: Its antigen is not known.

This CDR3 spans 18 amino acids. With 0 bases clipped from V and 3 bases from J, the junction kept 9 bases outside the gene matches. CDR1 is SEHNR, CDR2 FQNEAQ, per germline (reference sequence). The gene calls are TRBV7-9 and TRBJ2-1, with TRBD2 identical over 9 bases. Material for sequencing was naive CD8+ T cells sorted from blood. The clonotype originates from a man younger than 45 in good health. The CDR3 is CASSLARPSGVHYNEQFF. In DNA form, the CDR3 reads TGTGCCAGCAGCTTAGCGCGTCCTAGCGGGGTTCACTACAATGAGCAGTTCTTC. Complete variable domain (other parts from reference TRBV7-9 and TRBJ2-1): DTGVSQNPRHKITKRGQNVTFRCDPISEHNRLYWYRQTLGQGPEFLTYFQNEAQLEKSRLLSDRFSAERPKGSFSTLEIQRTEQGDSAMYLCASSLARPSGVHYNEQFFGPGTRLTVL.